This is a list of T cell receptor beta chains from one sample in a study of vaccination effects on CD4 cells after COVID-19. The protocol was immunoSEQ multiplex PCR, while the TCRdb copy is restricted to in-frame clones and leaves out a portion. The sample records tens of thousands of clones, around 67% being singletons. The antigens these receptors bind are not known. This material consisted of CD4+ T cells from PBMCs cultured with a peptide pool, taken before COVID-19 vaccination. Source of these receptors: a human donor who had a prior SARS-CoV-2 infection. Both conserved end residues are part of each CDR3. Fields, in order: D gene, J gene, clone size, V gene, CDR3 DNA, CDR3 protein. A D gene is named only where the DNA matches it firmly. Size values are once, few and many counts, or a class for expanded clones, and some rows have none.

NA	TRBJ2-3	once	TRBV5-1	TGCGCCAGCAGCAGACTGACGACGGGCAGCGATACGCAGTATTTT	CASSRLTTGSDTQYF
NA	TRBJ1-1	NA	TRBV29-1	TGCAGCGTTGTTACAGAGGAGACTGAAGCTTTCTTT	CSVVTEETEAFF
TRBD2	TRBJ2-7	NA	TRBV6-5	TGTGCCAGCAGCGCCCGGACTAGCTCCTACGAGCAGTACTTC	CASSARTSSYEQYF
TRBD1	TRBJ1-3	NA	TRBV6-5	TGTGCCAGCCAAAACACAGGGGCTGGAAACACCATATATTTT	CASQNTGAGNTIYF
NA	TRBJ1-1	NA	TRBV2	TGTGCCAGCGAATTAGGGCGCACTGAAGCTTTCTTT	CASELGRTEAFF
TRBD2	TRBJ2-1	NA	TRBV6-5	TGTGCCAGCAGTTACTCCAGCGGGGGGGCATACAATGAGCAGTTCTTC	CASSYSSGGAYNEQFF
NA	TRBJ2-2	NA	TRBV2	TGTGCCAGCAGTGAAGGCCTCATGAACACCGGGGAGCTGTTTTTT	CASSEGLMNTGELFF
NA	TRBJ2-2	NA	TRBV18	TGTGCCAGCTCTGAACCCAGCGCGAACACCGGGGAGCTGTTTTTT	CASSEPSANTGELFF
NA	TRBJ1-2	NA	TRBV4-2	TGTGCCAGCAGCCAAGCTAACTATGGCTACACCTTC	CASSQANYGYTF
NA	TRBJ2-3	NA	TRBV14	TGTGCCAGCAGCCAAGTCGTAGACTGGTCATATAGCCCAGATACGCAGTATTTT	CASSQVVDWSYSPDTQYF
NA	TRBJ2-7	NA	TRBV2	TGTGCCAGCAAGGACCTTAGGGTAAGCGAGCAGTACTTC	CASKDLRVSEQYF
NA	TRBJ1-1	NA	TRBV6-5	TGTGCCAGCAGTTACGGAGGCACTGAAGCTTTCTTT	CASSYGGTEAFF
TRBD1	TRBJ1-2	NA	TRBV5-1	TGCGCCAGCAGCATCGACAGGGTAACTAACTATGGCTACACCTTC	CASSIDRVTNYGYTF
NA	TRBJ1-4	few	TRBV5-1	TGCGCCAGCAGCTCCCAGGGTGGAACTAATGAAAAACTGTTTTTT	CASSSQGGTNEKLFF
TRBD2	TRBJ2-5	NA	TRBV7-2	TGTGCCAGCAGCTTAGTTCGGACTAGCGGGAGGACCTTCCAAGAGACCCAGTACTTC	CASSLVRTSGRTFQETQYF
TRBD1	TRBJ1-1	NA	TRBV4-3	TGCGCCAGCAGCCAAGATTACAGGGGGGGCACTGAAGCTTTCTTT	CASSQDYRGGTEAFF
TRBD2	TRBJ2-5	NA	TRBV5-1	TGCGCCAGCAGCTTCCTAGCCGGGGGGTCGGAGACCCAGTACTTC	CASSFLAGGSETQYF
NA	TRBJ1-4	NA	TRBV25-1	TGTGCCAGCGCCGGCCTTTGGGGTGAAGGCGAAAAACTGTTTTTT	CASAGLWGEGEKLFF
TRBD1	TRBJ2-3	NA	TRBV9	TGTGCCAGCAGCGTACGACAGGGGGCTGGAGATACGCAGTATTTT	CASSVRQGAGDTQYF
NA	TRBJ1-1	NA	TRBV2	TGTGCCAGCAGTTTGGACGGGAACACTGAAGCTTTCTTT	CASSLDGNTEAFF
NA	TRBJ2-7	few	TRBV3-1/TRBV3-2	TGTGCCAGCAGCGAGTTGGACAGCGGCTACGAGCAGTACTTC	CASSELDSGYEQYF
NA	TRBJ1-1	NA	TRBV11-3	TGTGCCAGCAGCTTTGAGGGGGGGGACACTGAAGCTTTCTTT	CASSFEGGDTEAFF
TRBD1	TRBJ2-6	NA	TRBV18	TGTGCCAGCTCACCGGAATGGACAGGGAACGGGGCCAACGTCCTGACTTTC	CASSPEWTGNGANVLTF
NA	TRBJ1-1	NA	TRBV3-1/TRBV3-2	TGTGCCAGCAGCCAAGTCACAGGCCCTACTGAAGCTTTCTTT	CASSQVTGPTEAFF
TRBD2	TRBJ2-5	NA	TRBV27	TGTGCCAGCAGTGGGACTAGCGGGGAGACCCAGTACTTC	CASSGTSGETQYF
NA	TRBJ2-2	NA	TRBV7-7	TGTGCTAGCAGCTTCACAAACACCGGGGAGCTGTTTTTT	CASSFTNTGELFF
NA	TRBJ2-7	NA	TRBV11-2	TGTGCCAGCAGCTTAATCCCAGGTGGACAGTACGAGCAGTACTTC	CASSLIPGGQYEQYF
NA	TRBJ2-1	NA	TRBV19	TGTGCCAGTAGTACCCCAAGGCACTACAATGAGCAGTTCTTC	CASSTPRHYNEQFF
TRBD2	TRBJ2-7	NA	TRBV10-3	TGTGCCATCAGTGGGTCCCTAGCGGGATCCTACGAGCAGTACTTC	CAISGSLAGSYEQYF
NA	TRBJ1-5	once	TRBV27	TGTGCCAGCCGTCATTCAGGCAATCAGCCCCAGCATTTT	CASRHSGNQPQHF
NA	TRBJ2-7	few	TRBV10-1	TGCGCCAGCAGTGGGGGGGGGACAGTTAGTAGAGAGCAGTACTTC	CASSGGGTVSREQYF
NA	TRBJ2-7	NA	TRBV30	TGTGCCTGGAGTGTCAAAGGTTTGTACGAGCAGTACTTC	CAWSVKGLYEQYF
NA	TRBJ1-1	NA	TRBV18	TGTGCCAGCTCACCACCGGCCGGGGGCACTGAAGCTTTCTTT	CASSPPAGGTEAFF
NA	TRBJ1-1	NA	TRBV5-4	TGTGCCAGTGAAGGGCGGCCTTACACTGAAGCTTTCTTT	CASEGRPYTEAFF
NA	TRBJ2-1	NA	TRBV11-3	TGTGCCAGCAGCAGGGGCCTAGGATCGATCGACAATGAGCAGTTCTTC	CASSRGLGSIDNEQFF
NA	TRBJ2-1	few	TRBV5-8	TGTGCCAGCAGCTTGTTGTGGTCTAGCGCGTGGGATGAGCAGTTCTTC	CASSLLWSSAWDEQFF
NA	TRBJ1-3	NA	TRBV2	TGTGCCAGCTCGAACGTCAGGGTCGGGAACACCATATATTTT	CASSNVRVGNTIYF
TRBD1	TRBJ2-7	NA	TRBV2	TGTGCCAGCAGTTATGACAGGGAAAAGCAGTACTTC	CASSYDREKQYF
NA	TRBJ2-7	NA	TRBV4-1	TGCGCCAGCAGCCAAGATACATACGAGCAGTACTTC	CASSQDTYEQYF
NA	TRBJ2-7	NA	TRBV2	TGTGCCAGCAACCAGGGATTCTACGAGCAGTACTTC	CASNQGFYEQYF
NA	TRBJ1-4	NA	TRBV6-5	TGTGCCAGTACGGGATTCGTTAATGAAAAACTGTTTTTT	CASTGFVNEKLFF
TRBD2	TRBJ2-7	few	TRBV5-1	TGCGCCAGCAGCGGCGGGGGGGACTCCTACGAGCAGTACTTC	CASSGGGDSYEQYF
NA	TRBJ1-5	NA	TRBV18	TGTGCCAGCTCACCGTTCAACGTGAAGGTCGGCCAGCCCCAGCATTTT	CASSPFNVKVGQPQHF
TRBD2	TRBJ2-3	NA	TRBV5-4	TGTGCCAGCAGCCCCAATAGCGGGAGCGCAGATACGCAGTATTTT	CASSPNSGSADTQYF
NA	TRBJ2-1	NA	TRBV7-2	TGTGCCACCGGCCCAGGACTACCCCATAGAGAGCAGTTCTTC	CATGPGLPHREQFF
NA	TRBJ2-2	NA	TRBV18	TGTGCCAGCTCACCTATTGACAGCGGGGAGCTGTTTTTT	CASSPIDSGELFF
NA	TRBJ2-7	NA	TRBV5-1	TGCGCCAGCAGCCCGACTGCCACAGGGTTAGACGACGAGCAGTACTTC	CASSPTATGLDDEQYF
NA	TRBJ2-7	few	TRBV7-2	TGTGCCAGCAGCTTAGCCAGCTCCTACGAGCAGTACTTC	CASSLASSYEQYF
TRBD2	TRBJ2-5	NA	TRBV4-3	TGCGCCAGCAGCCGACTAGCGGGGGAAGAGACCCAGTACTTC	CASSRLAGEETQYF
NA	TRBJ1-4	NA	TRBV7-2	TGTGCCAGCAGCTTAACAGGGTTAAATGAAAAACTGTTTTTT	CASSLTGLNEKLFF
NA	TRBJ2-2	NA	TRBV9	TGTGCCTACGGGGCCGACAGGATGACCTCGAACACCGGGGAGCTGTTTTTT	CAYGADRMTSNTGELFF
TRBD2	TRBJ2-3	NA	TRBV6-5	TGTGCCAGCAACCTAGCGGGGGGGACAGATACGCAGTATTTT	CASNLAGGTDTQYF
NA	TRBJ2-1	few	TRBV18	TGTGCCAGCTCACCAAACTATTACAATGAGCAGTTCTTC	CASSPNYYNEQFF
NA	TRBJ2-7	NA	TRBV6-1	TGTGCCAGCAGTGAAGGTTGGGGCTACGAGCAGTACTTC	CASSEGWGYEQYF
NA	TRBJ2-3	NA	TRBV2	TGTGCCAGCAGTGATCAATCAGATACGCAGTATTTT	CASSDQSDTQYF
NA	TRBJ1-2	NA	TRBV7-8	TGTGCCAGCAGCCGAGCCACTACCTATGGCTACACCTTC	CASSRATTYGYTF